This T cell receptor (beta chain) appears in the sequencing data of a study of blood T cell repertoires in COVID-19. About the study: Both acute and convalescent COVID-19 samples were obtained from the United States, Italy and Spain. T cells, B-cell-depleted T cells, or PBMCs provided the cDNA or gDNA that served as material.

The CDR3 is made up of 20 amino acids. Original analysis: Reference gene primer amplification yielded estimated nucleated cell counts. Generated by immunoSEQ multiplex PCR, the TCRdb table keeps only in-frame clones and is missing some. D and trimming come from the DNA, and the V and J calls and clone size come from that table. This repertoire shows tens of thousands of clones, 65% to 85% found once; its top ten account for 2.5% to 3%. What was sequenced was peripheral blood. This TCR was recovered from a man older than 75 with active or convalescent COVID-19. The V call is TRBV12-1, the J call TRBJ2-1; whether TRBD2, the table's D call, matches the DNA was not checked. TRBV12-1 is a recognized pseudogene. CDR3 nucleotides: TGTGCCAGCAGCTTCCCACTAGCGGGGGGGCCCTTGGGCCCCTACAATGAGCAGTTCTTC. It is translated as CASSFPLAGGPLGPYNEQFF.